Each of the 27 T cell receptor beta chains below was sequenced from the same sample in a study of T cell responses to AZD1222 COVID-19 vaccine. Profiling relied on immunoSEQ multiplex PCR, and the TCRdb table lists in-frame clones only, not all of them. The sample records some 140,000 clones, around 90% being singletons. Here the sequenced sample was peripheral blood, taken on day 0 of AZD1222 vaccination. These receptors originate from an adult in good health.

The rearrangement uses TRBV6-2 or TRBV6-3 and TRBJ1-5; D is possibly TRBD1 (6 bases). This CDR3 spans 15 amino acids. Germline V gene sequence: CDR1 MNHEY, CDR2 SVGEGT. V lost 5 bases, J lost 4 bases, and 15 bases lay in between. For the CDR3, the DNA is TGTGCCAGCAGTCCGGGAGGGGGAGGAAATCAGCCCCAGCATTTT. Its protein product is CASSPGGGGNQPQHF.

The CDR3 loop reads CASSYGQENTEAFF. CDR3 sequence (DNA): TGCGCCAGCAGTTACGGACAGGAGAACACTGAAGCTTTCTTT. The rearrangement uses TRBV10-2 and TRBJ1-1; 7 bases are a match to TRBD1. Germline CDR1 is WSHSY and CDR2 is SAAADI. V lost 5 bases to trimming and J lost 1 base; unmatched junction nucleotides: 4. CDR3 length: 14 amino acids.

The chain recombines TRBV28 with TRBJ1-5, with a tentative D call TRBD1 (6 bases). This CDR3 is built from 12 residues. With 10 bases removed from V and 2 bases from J, the gap between germline ends came to 9 bases. The V gene's germline CDR1 is MDHEN and CDR2 SYDVKM. The CDR3 loop is CATWTGNQPQHF. For the CDR3, the DNA is TGTGCCACCTGGACAGGCAATCAGCCCCAGCATTTT.

This clone has a single count. For the CDR3, the DNA is TGTGCCAGCAGTGACCCCGGACAGGGGGGCAATCAGCCCCAGCATTTT. This codes for CASSDPGQGGNQPQHF. The chain links TRBV25-1 to TRBJ1-5; 10 positions agree with TRBD1. Germline loops: CDR1 MGHDK, CDR2 SYGVNS. This CDR3 region has 16 residues. After removal of 3 bases from V and 2 bases from J, the junction contained 4 bases not matched to a gene.

The V call is TRBV27, the J call TRBJ1-1; unclear D gene. Per germline, CDR1 MNHEY and CDR2 SMNVEV (reference sequence). V was pared by 6 bases and J by 4 bases, with 12 bases between. This CDR3 contains 13 residues. CDR3 region: CASRVGRFTEAFF. The CDR3 nucleotides are TGTGCCAGCAGGGTGGGCCGATTCACTGAAGCTTTCTTT.

This rearrangement joins TRBV6-6 to TRBJ2-2, with a tentative D call TRBD1 (6 bases). The germline gives CDR1 MNHNY, CDR2 SVGAGI (reference sequence). With 5 bases removed from V and 6 bases from J, the gap between germline ends came to 10 bases. The CDR3 sequence is 13 residues long. DNA of the CDR3: TGTGCCAGCAGTCCAGCAGGGGCCGGGGAGCTGTTTTTT. Residues: CASSPAGAGELFF.

The genes are TRBV5-1 and TRBJ1-2, with no clear D. Germline CDR1 reads SGHRS; CDR2 reads YFSETQ. The CDR3 totals 16 residues. V was trimmed by 0 bases and J by 2 bases, leaving 14 bases between them. The CDR3 region has the DNA TGCGCCAGCAGCTTGGGAAGGCCGGAAAGGAACTATGGCTACACCTTC. Translating it yields CASSLGRPERNYGYTF.

The rearrangement uses TRBV29-1 and TRBJ2-1; 11 bases are shared with TRBD2. The CDR3 sequence is 14 residues long. V shed 5 bases and J 2 bases; nucleotides not matched to a gene: 2. Germline V gives CDR1 SQVTM, CDR2 ANQGSEA. This CDR3 reads CSVLAGGTYNEQFF. DNA for the CDR3: TGCAGCGTTCTAGCGGGAGGCACCTACAATGAGCAGTTCTTC.

The chain is built from TRBV12-5 and TRBJ2-6; D not certain. With 7 bases removed from V and 1 base from J, the gap between germline ends came to 14 bases. Germline CDR1 is LGHNT and CDR2 is FRNRAP. The length of the CDR3 is 16 residues. The CDR3 is CASANERGSGANVLTF. CDR3 nucleotide sequence: TGTGCTAGTGCCAATGAACGCGGATCTGGGGCCAACGTCCTGACTTTC.

CDR3 bases: TGTGCCATCAGCGTTAGCGGGAGTACGGAGACCCAGTACTTC. Its translation: CAISVSGSTETQYF. V usage is TRBV10-3 and J usage is TRBJ2-5; TRBD2 agrees at 9 bases. The CDR3 is made up of 14 amino acids. From germline, CDR1 is ENHRY and CDR2 SYGVKD. The junction had 7 bases not matched to a gene; V was cut back by 6 bases and J by 5 bases.

V is TRBV3-1 (or the pseudogene TRBV3-2) and J is TRBJ1-6; 8 bases line up with TRBD1. This CDR3 is 19 amino acids long. V dropped 8 bases and J dropped 0; count of bases not matched to a gene: 15. CDR1 LGHDT and CDR2 YNNKEL come from the germline V gene (reference sequence). The CDR3 region is CASPPRTGYCGSYNSPLHF. CDR3 nucleotides: TGTGCCAGCCCACCGAGGACAGGGTATTGTGGCTCCTATAATTCACCCCTCCACTTT.

Only one count was recorded for this clone. The chain links TRBV7-8 to TRBJ2-3; TRBD1 or TRBD2 may be the D gene (7 bases each). The CDR3 runs 17 residues. V gave up 2 bases and J gave up 2 bases, with 17 bases separating them. Per germline, CDR1 SGHVS and CDR2 FQNEAQ. The CDR3 nucleotides are TGTGCCAGCAGCTTAAGGGGGCTCGGGACTAACACAGATACGCAGTATTTT. It translates to CASSLRGLGTNTDTQYF. The full variable domain, rest sourced from reference TRBV7-8 and TRBJ2-3, is GAGVSQSPRYKVAKRGQDVALRCDPISGHVSLFWYQQALGQGPEFLTYFQNEAQLDKSGLPSDRFFAERPEGSVSTLKIQRTQQEDSAVYLCASSLRGLGTNTDTQYFGPGTRLTVL.

V gene TRBV19 combines with J gene TRBJ1-6, with unresolved D. The V and J ends lost 7 bases and 9 bases respectively, with 19 bases between them. Germline V lookup: CDR1 LNHDA, CDR2 SQIVND (reference sequence). The CDR3 sequence is 15 residues long. The DNA of the CDR3 is TGTGCCAGTACCCGAAGGGAGAGTCTAGGTTCACCCCTCCACTTT. Protein product: CASTRRESLGSPLHF.

The J gene is TRBJ1-1, the V gene TRBV30; maybe TRBD1 (5 bases). V was trimmed by 2 bases and J by 2 bases, leaving 12 bases between them. The CDR3 contains 14 residues. In germline, CDR1 is GTSNPN, CDR2 SVGIG (reference sequence). The CDR3 sequence: CAWSPGTVNTEAFF. As DNA, the CDR3 is TGTGCCTGGAGTCCCGGGACGGTTAACACTGAAGCTTTCTTT.

This rearrangement joins TRBV4-1 to TRBJ1-1; D uncertain. There are 14 residues in the CDR3. Germline V CDR1 and CDR2: MGHRA, YSYEKL. Trimming stripped 0 bases from V and 1 base from J, with 6 bases between. The chain's CDR3 is CASSQEHTNTEAFF. CDR3 coding DNA: TGCGCCAGCAGCCAAGAACACACGAACACTGAAGCTTTCTTT.

J is TRBJ2-3 and V is TRBV7-9, with 7 bases aligning to TRBD1. Per germline, CDR1 SEHNR and CDR2 FQNEAQ (reference sequence). CDR3 length: 15 amino acids. V shed 3 bases, J shed 8 bases, and the junction held 11 bases outside the gene matches. In DNA, the CDR3 is TGTGCCAGCAGCTTCCTTCCCCGGACAGGCGCTACGCAGTATTTT. Translated, it gives CASSFLPRTGATQYF.

The CDR3 is CASSRVARDNSPLHF. CDR3 DNA sequence: TGTGCCAGTAGTAGGGTGGCACGAGACAATTCACCCCTCCACTTT. The V gene is TRBV19, the J gene TRBJ1-6, with no clear D. This CDR3 is 15 amino acids long. V lost 4 bases, J lost 7 bases, and 14 bases lay in between. Per germline, CDR1 LNHDA and CDR2 SQIVND (reference sequence).

The genes are TRBV7-3 and TRBJ2-1; unclear D gene. From germline, CDR1 is SGHTA and CDR2 FQGTGA. This CDR3 has 17 amino acids. Trimming shortened V by 1 base and J by 9 bases, and 22 bases separated the two germline ends. CDR3 in amino acids: CASSLNAEVRTIGEQFF. CDR3 sequence (DNA): TGTGCCAGCAGCTTAAATGCGGAAGTCCGGACGATCGGTGAGCAGTTCTTC.

This clone appeared a single time. The chain is built from TRBV7-9 and TRBJ2-3, with D hard to call. V gave up 1 base and J gave up 1 base, with 12 bases separating them. Germline V gene sequence: CDR1 SEHNR, CDR2 FQNEAQ (reference sequence). CDR3 length: 16 residues. The CDR3 protein is CASSLGSLSRTDTQYF. CDR3 in DNA: TGTGCCAGCAGCTTAGGGTCGCTTTCACGCACAGATACGCAGTATTTT.

This chain uses TRBV7-9 with TRBJ2-7, with 7 bases aligning to TRBD2. CDR1 and CDR2 (germline): SEHNR, FQNEAQ (reference sequence). CDR3 length: 16 amino acids. The V and J ends lost 4 bases and 3 bases, in that order; junction bases with no gene match: 12. The CDR3 DNA reads TGTGCCAGCAGCTCCAGCGGGGATTGGGAGTACTACGAGCAGTACTTC. Translation: CASSSSGDWEYYEQYF.

This chain joins TRBV5-1 and TRBJ2-5, with D unresolved. CDR1 and CDR2 (germline): SGHRS, YFSETQ. This CDR3 region has 15 residues. V lost 4 bases and J 1 base, leaving 14 bases between the germline ends. The CDR3 loop is CASSLLAVTQETQYF. CDR3 bases: TGCGCCAGCAGCCTCCTGGCAGTAACCCAAGAGACCCAGTACTTC. The variable domain in full, with the rest retrieved from reference TRBV5-1 and TRBJ2-5, is KAGVTQTPRYLIKTRGQQVTLSCSPISGHRSVSWYQQTPGQGLQFLFEYFSETQRNKGNFPGRFSGRQFSNSRSEMNVSTLELGDSALYLCASSLLAVTQETQYFGPGTRLLVL.

Many counts were recorded for this clone. The chain has TRBV6-5 and TRBJ1-5; TRBD1 is a possible D gene (5 bases). CDR3 length: 14 amino acids. Looked up from germline, CDR1 is MNHEY and CDR2 is SVGAGI. Trimming took 2 bases from V and 9 from J, leaving 14 bases between them. The CDR3 DNA reads as TGTGCCAGCAGTTACGGTCCGGGGGAGAGGCCCCAGCATTTT. Translated, it gives CASSYGPGERPQHF.

The rearrangement joins TRBV5-1 to TRBJ2-7; unclear D gene. Looked up from germline, CDR1 is SGHRS and CDR2 is YFSETQ. CDR3 length: 11 amino acids. The V end was cut by 1 base, the J end by 5 bases, with 4 bases between. CDR3 coding DNA: TGCGCCAGCAGCTTGACCCACGAGCAGTACTTC. Translation gives CASSLTHEQYF.

This chain connects TRBV7-3 to TRBJ1-1; TRBD1 aligns across 8 bases. Germline V gene data show CDR1 as SGHTA and CDR2 as FQGTGA. J gave up 0 bases and V 0 bases, and 9 bases lay outside the gene matches. There are 18 residues in the CDR3. Written as DNA, the CDR3 is TGTGCCAGCAGCTTAACCCCCCGACAGGGGCGAATGAACACTGAAGCTTTCTTT. This codes for CASSLTPRQGRMNTEAFF.

The rearrangement joins TRBV2 to TRBJ1-2, with 9 nucleotides matching TRBD1. The CDR3 is 17 amino acids. The J segment lost 2 bases and the V segment lost 5 bases, leaving 12 bases of the junction unmatched. Germline V lookup: CDR1 SNHLY, CDR2 FYNNEI. The DNA for the CDR3 is TGTGCCAGCAGTCTTACCCTTAAAGGACAGGGGAACTATGGCTACACCTTC. Amino acid sequence: CASSLTLKGQGNYGYTF. Supplemented by reference TRBV2 and TRBJ1-2, the full variable domain reads EPEVTQTPSHQVTQMGQEVILRCVPISNHLYFYWYRQILGQKVEFLVSFYNNEISEKSEIFDDQFSVERPDGSNFTLKIRSTKLEDSAMYFCASSLTLKGQGNYGYTFGSGTRLTVV.

The chain employs TRBV6-5 and TRBJ1-1; D call uncertain. The CDR3 runs 12 residues. The germline V and J ends were trimmed by 4 bases and 8 bases, with 11 bases remaining between them. From germline, CDR1 is MNHEY and CDR2 SVGAGI. The CDR3 DNA sequence: TGTGCCAGCAGTTCCCGAGGGCGGGAAGCTTTCTTT. Its protein product is CASSSRGREAFF.

A single count supports this clone. The genes are TRBV30 and TRBJ1-4; a possible D gene is TRBD1 (5 bases). V was trimmed by 3 bases and J by 0 bases, leaving 17 bases between them. CDR3 size: 17 residues. Looked up from germline, CDR1 is GTSNPN and CDR2 is SVGIG (reference sequence). The CDR3 loop is CAWSSRVLSATNEKLFF. As DNA, the CDR3 is TGTGCCTGGAGCTCCAGGGTTTTGAGTGCAACTAATGAAAAACTGTTTTTT.